Shown below are 32 T cell receptor beta chains from a single sample sequenced in a study of T-cell reconstitution after alpha-beta-depleted transplantation in children (dated by TCRdb to 2015 to 2016). Libraries were built with PCR. The reads were generated on an Illumina HiSeq 2500. TCR library preparation used molecular barcoding, with unique molecular identifiers applied to normalize quantification of the TCRbeta repertoire. The raw public reads went through TCRdb reprocessing: fastp at Q25, MiXCR clone calling, in-frame beta chains kept. Rows with one shared CDR3 protein collapse into an entry with the most common genes and DNA. Recorded for this sample are approximately 490,000 distinct CDR3 sequences; under 15% of them occurred a single time. Over 5.5% of the sample is held by the ten biggest clonotypes. The sample in question was PBMCs from the stem cell graft donor, obtained from the stem cell graft. All receptors derive from a human donor who donated a stem cell graft to a child with combined immunodeficiency.

This clonotype came up a few times. The CDR3 sequence is CASSPTGVRMQGETQYF. The CDR3 DNA reads as TGTGCCAGCAGCCCAACAGGGGTAAGGATGCAAGGAGAGACCCAGTACTTC. The chain uses TRBV25-1 and TRBJ2-5, with TRBD1 identical over 7 bases. This CDR3 contains 17 residues. J was trimmed by 4 bases and V by 6 bases; bases with no gene match: 17. Per germline, CDR1 MGHDK and CDR2 SYGVNS.

The chain carries TRBV29-1 and TRBJ2-7; TRBD2 is a possible D gene (5 bases). V lost 8 bases and J lost 2, with 19 bases in between. CDR1 is SQVTM, CDR2 ANQGSEA, per germline. The CDR3 totals 14 residues. The CDR3 sequence: CSPPAGRTPYEQYF. CDR3 DNA: TGCAGCCCCCCGGCGGGTCGTACCCCCTACGAGCAGTACTTC.

This clonotype was seen repeatedly, ten times or more. The rearrangement uses TRBV12-3 or TRBV12-4 and TRBJ2-3, with D possibly matching TRBD2 (6 bases). The V end was cut by 7 bases, the J end by 2 bases, with 16 bases between. The length of the CDR3 is 15 residues. The CDR3 DNA follows: TGTGCCAGCACCCGCGGGACGGATAACACAGATACGCAGTATTTT. Its translation: CASTRGTDNTDTQYF.

CDR3 in amino acids: CASRFSGTAYNEQFF. CDR3 bases: TGTGCCAGCAGATTTAGCGGGACAGCCTACAATGAGCAGTTCTTC. J is TRBJ2-1 and V is TRBV6-1; possible D gene TRBD2, 8 bases. V was cut by 6 bases and J by 2 bases, with 14 bases left in between. The CDR3 is 15 residues long. Germline V lookup: CDR1 MNHNS, CDR2 SASEGT.

This clonotype turned up a few times. J is TRBJ1-4 and V is TRBV12-3 or TRBV12-4; D remains unclear. Trimming cost V 3 bases and J 2 bases, with 16 bases left between them. This CDR3 has 17 residues. CDR3 sequence: CASSFFPEGPTNEKLFF. CDR3 nucleotide sequence: TGTGCCAGCAGTTTTTTCCCCGAGGGCCCTACTAATGAAAAACTGTTTTTT.

The chain carries TRBV12-3 or TRBV12-4 and TRBJ1-5, with D possibly TRBD1 on 6 matching bases. This CDR3 is built from 15 residues. Trimming pared 0 bases from V and 5 bases from J, leaving 11 bases between. The CDR3 region is CASSLAPPGDQPQHF. The CDR3 nucleotides read TGTGCCAGCAGTTTAGCCCCCCCAGGGGATCAGCCCCAGCATTTT.

The V and J genes are TRBV5-1 and TRBJ1-4; TRBD1 aligns across 8 bases. The germline gives CDR1 SGHRS, CDR2 YFSETQ. The CDR3 has 16 amino acids. The V gene end was trimmed by 4 bases and the J gene end by 0 bases; junction bases not matched to a gene: 5. The CDR3 here is CASSRDRIATNEKLFF. CDR3 coding DNA: TGCGCCAGCAGCCGGGACAGGATCGCAACTAATGAAAAACTGTTTTTT.

The table lists this clonotype with many counts. This chain links TRBV15 with TRBJ2-1; D ambiguous. V lost 1 base, J lost 0 bases, and 7 bases lay in between. Per the germline V gene, CDR1 is LNHNV and CDR2 is YYDKDF (reference sequence). The CDR3 extends over 15 amino acids. CDR3 loop: CATSRASSSYNEQFF. The DNA of the CDR3 is TGTGCCACCAGCAGAGCTTCAAGCTCCTACAATGAGCAGTTCTTC.

There are a few counts of this clonotype. The chain has TRBV20-1 and TRBJ2-2; D is unresolved. Germline V CDR1 and CDR2: DFQATT, SNEGSKA (reference sequence). V was trimmed by 1 base and J by 7 bases, leaving 16 bases between them. The CDR3 length is 15 residues. The CDR3 reads CSARARTLARGELFF. CDR3 coding DNA: TGCAGTGCTAGAGCCCGGACCCTCGCGCGCGGGGAGCTGTTTTTT.

J is TRBJ2-1 and V is TRBV15, with 10 bases that match TRBD1. J was trimmed by 1 base and V by 2 bases; bases with no gene match: 5. In germline, CDR1 is LNHNV, CDR2 YYDKDF (reference sequence). The CDR3 loop spans 17 amino acids. Here the CDR3 reads CATSRSPGQGSYNEQFF. The DNA for the CDR3 is TGTGCCACCAGCAGATCCCCGGGACAGGGGTCCTACAATGAGCAGTTCTTC.

This clonotype was picked up a small number of times. The rearrangement joins TRBV5-1 to TRBJ2-1; tentatively, D is TRBD2 (6 bases). Germline V gene lookup returns CDR1 SGHRS and CDR2 YFSETQ. V lost 4 bases and J 2 bases, leaving 16 bases between the germline ends. The CDR3 totals 16 residues. CDR3 residues: CASSPLAGKTYNEQFF. The CDR3 DNA reads as TGCGCCAGCAGCCCCCTGGCGGGGAAGACCTACAATGAGCAGTTCTTC.

This sequence joins TRBV29-1 and TRBJ2-1; 8 nucleotides match TRBD2. V lost 1 base to trimming and J lost 2 bases; unmatched junction nucleotides: 10. In germline, CDR1 is SQVTM, CDR2 ANQGSEA. The CDR3 sequence is 17 residues long. The CDR3 reads CSVEGREDSPTYNEQFF. The CDR3 DNA sequence: TGCAGCGTTGAAGGGCGGGAGGATAGTCCTACCTACAATGAGCAGTTCTTC.

The J gene is TRBJ2-1, the V gene TRBV6-5; tentatively, D is TRBD1 or TRBD2 (5 bases each). V was trimmed by 4 bases and J by 3 bases, leaving 13 bases between them. The CDR3 is 15 amino acids. The germline V gene has CDR1 MNHEY and CDR2 SVGAGI. CDR3 sequence: CASSSRWGFYNEQFF. As DNA, the CDR3 is TGTGCCAGCAGTTCCCGCTGGGGGTTCTACAATGAGCAGTTCTTC.

This clonotype has a handful of counts. V and J are TRBV29-1 and TRBJ2-3; D is unclear. V was pared by 5 bases and J by 3 bases, with 18 bases between. The CDR3 consists of 15 residues. Germline V gene sequence: CDR1 SQVTM, CDR2 ANQGSEA. CDR3 DNA sequence: TGCAGCGTTCTCTTGGGCCCTAGATCTACAGATACGCAGTATTTT. Translation gives CSVLLGPRSTDTQYF.

At least ten counts were recorded for this clonotype. This chain joins TRBV29-1 and TRBJ1-3; no clear D gene. CDR1 and CDR2 (germline): SQVTM, ANQGSEA. This CDR3 spans 13 amino acids. V was clipped by 7 bases and J by 4 bases, with 14 bases between them. CDR3 nucleotides: TGCAGCGCGGCTGGACCGGGCGGAAACACCATATATTTT. This translates into CSAAGPGGNTIYF.

This clonotype was picked up a small number of times. The rearrangement links TRBV20-1 to TRBJ2-3; 7 bases agree with TRBD2. Germline assignment: CDR1 DFQATT and CDR2 SNEGSKA (reference sequence). Unmatched junction bases numbered 9, after V lost 6 bases and J lost 0 bases. This CDR3 comprises 15 residues. This CDR3 is CSAPLGGISTDTQYF. The DNA for the CDR3 is TGCAGTGCCCCGTTGGGAGGGATTAGCACAGATACGCAGTATTTT.

The V gene is TRBV7-9, the J gene TRBJ2-5, with TRBD1 as a possible D gene (5 bases). Looked up from germline, CDR1 is SEHNR and CDR2 is FQNEAQ (reference sequence). Trimming pared 5 bases from V and 1 base from J, leaving 11 bases between. This CDR3 region has 14 residues. The CDR3 bases are TGTGCCAGCAGCGCTCGGACACCCCAAGAGACCCAGTACTTC. The encoded protein is CASSARTPQETQYF.

This clonotype was detected only a few times. The chain joins TRBV3-1 to TRBJ2-1; 8 nucleotides line up with TRBD1. The CDR3 covers 16 residues. Per germline, CDR1 LGHDT and CDR2 YNNKEL (reference sequence). V gave up 1 base and J gave up 9 bases; unmatched junction bases: 11. The CDR3: CASSQVLGRGPSEQFF. The CDR3 DNA sequence: TGTGCCAGCAGCCAAGTGCTGGGCAGGGGGCCTAGTGAGCAGTTCTTC.

This CDR3 reads CASSPEQGAEQFF. CDR3 bases: TGTGCCAGCAGTCCCGAACAGGGAGCTGAGCAGTTCTTC. The J gene is TRBJ2-1, the V gene TRBV12-3 or TRBV12-4; D possibly corresponds to TRBD1 (6 bases). The CDR3 is 13 amino acids. V was cut by 5 bases and J by 9 bases, with 14 bases left in between.

The chain couples TRBV12-3 or TRBV12-4 to TRBJ2-7; TRBD1 matches 7 bases. The CDR3 is 13 residues long. J gave up 3 bases and V 8 bases, and 7 bases lay outside the gene matches. The CDR3 sequence: CASGEAGGYEQYF. The CDR3 nucleotides are TGTGCCAGCGGTGAGGCAGGGGGCTACGAGCAGTACTTC.

V gene TRBV12-3 or TRBV12-4 combines with J gene TRBJ2-1; 8 bases map to TRBD2. CDR3 size: 14 residues. The V segment lost 5 bases and the J segment 5 bases; nucleotides outside the gene matches: 5. The CDR3 DNA sequence: TGTGCCAGCAGTATTACTAGCGGAGACAATGAGCAGTTCTTC. The encoded protein is CASSITSGDNEQFF.

The chain carries TRBV20-1 and TRBJ2-7; TRBD2 agrees at 9 bases. V dropped 6 bases and J dropped 0; count of bases not matched to a gene: 12. Germline V lookup: CDR1 DFQATT, CDR2 SNEGSKA (reference sequence). The CDR3 covers 16 residues. The CDR3 nucleotides read TGCAGTGCACGGCCGGGACTAGCCGGGAACTCCTACGAGCAGTACTTC. Translation: CSARPGLAGNSYEQYF.

In its sample, this clonotype was seen many times. The chain's CDR3 is CASSGPAGAYNEQFF. The CDR3 DNA is TGTGCCAGCAGCGGCCCAGCGGGAGCCTACAATGAGCAGTTCTTC. The V gene is TRBV9, the J gene TRBJ2-1; TRBD2 matches at 8 bases. The CDR3 totals 15 residues. Germline trimming cut 3 bases from V and 2 bases from J; bases unmatched to any gene: 4. Germline CDR1 is SGDLS and CDR2 is YYNGEE.

The rearrangement uses TRBV10-2 and TRBJ2-7; 10 bases map to TRBD2. The CDR3 length is 15 residues. Germline loops: CDR1 WSHSY, CDR2 SAAADI. After removal of 5 bases from V and 4 bases from J, the junction contained 8 bases not matched to a gene. CDR3 sequence: CASSPSSGGQYEQYF. In DNA form, the CDR3 reads TGCGCCAGCAGTCCATCTAGCGGGGGACAATACGAGCAGTACTTC.

The rearrangement joins TRBV12-3 or TRBV12-4 to TRBJ2-7; no firm D call. The CDR3 spans 12 residues. The ends were cut back, 5 bases at V and 3 bases at J, with 8 bases in the middle. CDR3 loop: CASSQNNYEQYF. The CDR3 nucleotides are TGTGCCAGCAGTCAAAACAACTACGAGCAGTACTTC.

There are a few counts of this clonotype. V gene TRBV6-1 combines with J gene TRBJ1-2, with 9 bases fitting TRBD1. J gave up 5 bases and V 6 bases, and 10 bases lay outside the gene matches. The CDR3 runs 15 residues. Germline CDR1 MNHNS, CDR2 SASEGT. This CDR3 reads CASRDLGQGSYGYTF. In nucleotides, the CDR3 is TGTGCCAGCAGGGACCTAGGACAGGGGTCGTATGGCTACACCTTC.

Only a few counts were recorded for this clonotype. V and J are TRBV18 and TRBJ2-6; 9 bases map to TRBD1. The junction had 5 bases not matched to a gene; V was cut back by 4 bases and J by 1 base. CDR1 and CDR2 (germline): KGHSH, LQKENI. This CDR3 has 17 amino acids. CDR3 sequence reads: CASSRVTGGSGANVLTF. CDR3 sequence (DNA): TGTGCCAGCTCACGTGTGACAGGGGGTTCTGGGGCCAACGTCCTGACTTTC.

The chain uses TRBV28 and TRBJ2-2; D remains ambiguous. The CDR3 has 13 residues. The germline V gene has CDR1 MDHEN and CDR2 SYDVKM. With 7 bases removed from V and 5 bases from J, the gap between germline ends came to 11 bases. CDR3 in amino acids: CASIKGATGELFF. CDR3 sequence (DNA): TGTGCCAGCATAAAAGGCGCGACCGGGGAGCTGTTTTTT.

This clonotype has ten or more counts. The rearrangement uses TRBV29-1 and TRBJ2-1; D is uncertain. Germline CDR1 is SQVTM and CDR2 is ANQGSEA. Trimming took off 3 bases at V and 7 bases at J, with 16 bases between the two ends. The CDR3 consists of 14 residues. The CDR3 DNA reads TGCAGCGTTGATATACTCTCACGCAGGAATGAGCAGTTCTTC. Translation gives CSVDILSRRNEQFF.

The chain uses TRBV12-3 or TRBV12-4 and TRBJ2-1, with 10 nucleotides matching TRBD1. Germline trimming cut 6 bases from V and 9 bases from J; bases unmatched to any gene: 11. The CDR3 is 15 residues long. CDR3 sequence (DNA): TGTGCCAGCAGCCCCCGGGACAGGGGTAGAGGTGAGCAGTTCTTC. Residues: CASSPRDRGRGEQFF.

In its sample, this clonotype was seen many times. The chain employs TRBV20-1 and TRBJ2-1; 11 nucleotides agree with TRBD1. The CDR3 loop spans 15 amino acids. The J segment lost 1 base and the V segment lost 6 bases, leaving 5 bases of the junction unmatched. Looked up from germline, CDR1 is DFQATT and CDR2 is SNEGSKA (reference sequence). CDR3: CSAGQGAPSYNEQFF. The CDR3 bases are TGCAGTGCAGGACAGGGGGCCCCATCCTACAATGAGCAGTTCTTC.

The gene calls are TRBV7-2 and TRBJ2-7; 8 bases are shared with TRBD2. V shed 5 bases and J 3 bases; nucleotides not matched to a gene: 9. Germline CDR1 is SGHTA and CDR2 is FQGNSA. The CDR3 extends over 15 amino acids. The chain's CDR3 is CASSLLASGYYEQYF. The DNA for the CDR3 is TGTGCCAGCAGCCTCTTGGCTAGCGGGTACTACGAGCAGTACTTC.